A selection of T cell receptor beta chains follows, all from one sample in a study of glioma-infiltrating T cells. TCRdb ran MiXCR on the multiplex PCR reads and lists one entry per CDR3 protein. The sample carries around 350,000 distinct CDR3 sequences, about 40% recorded once. Specimen: glioma tissue, nonneoplastic brain tissue, or PBMCs (not recorded which). These receptors were obtained from a human donor with low-grade glioma or glioblastoma, undergoing nonglioma brain surgery, or in good health (not recorded which). Each CDR3 is given with its conserved first and last residue. A D gene is named only where the DNA matches it firmly. Size is stated for part of the rows, as once, few or many counts, or as a class when the clone is expanded.

>TRBV20-1|-|TRBJ2-7|TRBD1
TGCAGTGCACCTCGACAGGGATCCCACGAGCAGTACTTC
CSAPRQGSHEQYF
>TRBV7-9|many|TRBJ1-1|-
TGTGCCAGCAGTCCCTTTCATGGGACTGAAGCTTTCTTT
CASSPFHGTEAFF
>TRBV20-1|many|TRBJ2-1|TRBD2
TGCAGTGCATTCACCACGGGACTAGCGAGATACAATGAGCAGTTCTTC
CSAFTTGLARYNEQFF
>TRBV27|many|TRBJ2-2|-
TGTGCCAGCAGTTCCGGAGGGGAGCTGTTTTTT
CASSSGGELFF
>TRBV28|many|TRBJ2-2|-
TGTGCCAGCAGTCTAACCGGGACTTCCTACACCGGGGAGCTGTTTTTT
CASSLTGTSYTGELFF
>TRBV4-1|-|TRBJ1-6|-
TGCGCCAGCAGCCAAGATGTGGGGGGCTCCTATAATTCACCCCTCCACTTT
CASSQDVGGSYNSPLHF
>TRBV19|-|TRBJ2-2|-
TGTGCCGGTAGTATGCAATTCGATGGGACCGGGGAGCTGTTTTTT
CAGSMQFDGTGELFF
>TRBV4-3|many|TRBJ1-5|-
TGCGCCAGCAGCCAAGATTTCGCAATAAGGGATTATAGCAATCAGCCCCAGCATTTT
CASSQDFAIRDYSNQPQHF
>TRBV27|many|TRBJ2-1|-
TGTGCCAGCGGCCGGGCGGCAGGTGAGCAGTTCTTC
CASGRAAGEQFF
>TRBV27|many|TRBJ1-1|-
TGTGCCAGCAGTTTTGGGGGTGTGAACACTGAAGCTTTCTTT
CASSFGGVNTEAFF
>TRBV14|-|TRBJ2-5|TRBD1
TGTGCCAGCAGCCGACTTCGAATGACAGGGGGCATGGAGACCCAGTACTTC
CASSRLRMTGGMETQYF
>TRBV6-2/TRBV6-3|-|TRBJ2-3|-
TGTGCCAGCAGTTTAGGTCTGGATACGCAGTATTTT
CASSLGLDTQYF
>TRBV5-6|many|TRBJ2-1|TRBD2
TGTGCCAGCAGCTTTCCGGGACTAGCGAATGAGCAGTTCTTC
CASSFPGLANEQFF
>TRBV6-5|many|TRBJ1-2|-
TGTGCCAGCAGTTACAAAGGGGTGGGCTACACCTTC
CASSYKGVGYTF
>TRBV7-2|many|TRBJ1-5|-
TGTGCCAGCAGCTTATCGGGCGGTAGGAGCAATCAGCCCCAGCATTTT
CASSLSGGRSNQPQHF
>TRBV28|-|TRBJ1-1|-
TGTGCCAGCAGTTTCCCGACAAGCCAGACCCTATCTGACACTGAGGCTATCTTT
CASSFPTSQTLSDTEAIF
>TRBV5-1|-|TRBJ2-3|TRBD2
TGCGCCAGCAGCCTTCGACTAGCGGGAGATGCGCAGTATTTT
CASSLRLAGDAQYF
>TRBV7-2|many|TRBJ2-1|-
TGTGCCAGCAGCTTAGGGGACGGAAATTACAATGAGCAGTTCTTC
CASSLGDGNYNEQFF
>TRBV28|few|TRBJ2-7|-
TGTGCCAGCGTAAACCCCAGGGACGAGCAGTACTTC
CASVNPRDEQYF
>TRBV28|-|TRBJ2-1|-
TGTGCCAGCAGTTTGCCGGGGCATTCCCCGCTCTTC
CASSLPGHSPLF
>TRBV5-1|few|TRBJ2-5|-
TGCGCCAGCAGAATAATCTCCCCTTTCCAAGAGACCCAGTACTTC
CASRIISPFQETQYF
>TRBV19|-|TRBJ2-7|-
TGTGCCAGTAGTATAGTTTTGGAGTCCTACGAGCAGTACTTC
CASSIVLESYEQYF
>TRBV5-1|-|TRBJ2-5|-
TGTGCCAGCAGCTTAGGGGCACCCCAAGAGACCCAGTACTTC
CASSLGAPQETQYF
>TRBV20-1|-|TRBJ2-3|-
TGCAGTGCTAGACTAGCCCTAGGGGCAGATACGCAGTATTTT
CSARLALGADTQYF
>TRBV10-3|-|TRBJ2-1|-
TGTGCCTCATCCGCGGGGAATGAGCAGTTCTTC
CASSAGNEQFF
>TRBV7-2|-|TRBJ2-4|-
TGTGCCAGCATCCCGGCGGTCAGGGTCAAAAACATTCAGTACTTC
CASIPAVRVKNIQYF
>TRBV12-3/TRBV12-4|-|TRBJ2-7|-
TGTGCCAGCAGTCGGTTAACTCTGGACGAGCAGTACTTC
CASSRLTLDEQYF
>TRBV6-4|-|TRBJ2-1|TRBD2
TGTGCCAGCAGTTCTAGCGGGAGTACCTACAATGAGCAGTTCTTC
CASSSSGSTYNEQFF
>TRBV20-1|once|TRBJ2-1|TRBD2
TGCAGTGCTCCCAAACGGACTAGCGGAGCCTACAATGAGCAGTTCTTC
CSAPKRTSGAYNEQFF
>TRBV19|-|TRBJ2-1|-
TGTGCCAGTAGGAACCTCTTGGGGAACAATGAGCAGTTCTTC
CASRNLLGNNEQFF
>TRBV29-1|-|TRBJ2-5|TRBD2
TGCAGCGTTGAGGATTGGGCTAGCGGACAAGAGACCCAGTACTTC
CSVEDWASGQETQYF
>TRBV3-1|-|TRBJ2-5|TRBD2
TGTGCCAGCAGTAATCTAGCGGGAAAGGGGGGGCGAGAGACCCAGTACTTC
CASSNLAGKGGRETQYF
>TRBV7-2|-|TRBJ1-5|-
TGTGCCAGCAGCCTTACAGGGAGAGGTCAGCCCCAGCATTTT
CASSLTGRGQPQHF
>TRBV4-1|-|TRBJ2-7|TRBD2
TGCGCCAGCAACCTTTTAGGACTAGCCCACTACGAGCAGTACTTC
CASNLLGLAHYEQYF
>TRBV6-6|-|TRBJ1-1|-
TGTGCCAGCAGTTACCCCCCCCCAGGCGCAGAAGCTTTCTTT
CASSYPPPGAEAFF
>TRBV20-1|-|TRBJ1-5|TRBD1
TGCAGTGCTGGAGATGAAGGGACAGGGGGTAGGGGCAATCAGCCCCAGCATTTT
CSAGDEGTGGRGNQPQHF
>TRBV6-2/TRBV6-3|many|TRBJ1-2|-
TGTGCCAGCAGTTACGCGGTGGGGGCGAGTGGCTACACCTTC
CASSYAVGASGYTF